The present T cell receptor (beta chain) was sequenced within a study of T cell responses to AZD1222 COVID-19 vaccine. Study findings and constraints: Every sample of the repertoires postdated the peak T cell response. Baseline antibody screening turned up just a handful of seropositive AZD1222 recipients.

Using immunoSEQ multiplex PCR, the repertoire was profiled, and TCRdb retains in-frame clones only, with some absent. The sample has under 170,000 clones; around 90% are singletons. Comment on this clone: The antigen is unknown.

The sample was peripheral blood, taken 28 days after the second AZD1222 dose. This TCR was recovered from an adult who received the AZD1222 COVID-19 vaccine.

The CDR3 here is CASSSGLAGGPDKETQYF. CDR3 DNA: TGCGCCAGCAGCTCGGGACTAGCGGGAGGGCCGGACAAAGAGACCCAGTACTTC. This sequence joins TRBV5-1 and TRBJ2-5; the match to TRBD2 covers 16 bases. This CDR3 contains 18 residues. Trimming took 3 bases from V and 3 from J; bases not matched to a gene: 8. Germline V lookup: CDR1 SGHRS, CDR2 YFSETQ. The entire variable domain, with the rest obtained from reference TRBV5-1 and TRBJ2-5, is as follows: KAGVTQTPRYLIKTRGQQVTLSCSPISGHRSVSWYQQTPGQGLQFLFEYFSETQRNKGNFPGRFSGRQFSNSRSEMNVSTLELGDSALYLCASSSGLAGGPDKETQYFGPGTRLLVL.